This section outlines one TCR beta chain sequence together with its context. Its antigen is unidentified. TCRdb fed the RT-PCR reads into MiXCR, producing one record per CDR3 protein. The data contain hundreds of thousands of distinct CDR3 sequences, about 14% of them singletons. Germline V CDR1 and CDR2: MDHEN, SYDVKM. CDR3 length equals 15 residues. Losses at the gene ends were 5 bases for V and 0 bases for J; bases not matched to a gene: 7. The data stem from a study of response to subunit inactivated influenza vaccine. General study points: Authors suggested each seasonal influenza vaccination recruits few new T cells.

The sequence was obtained from a man between 45 and 60 years old who received an inactivated influenza vaccine. Sequenced here: PBMCs from blood, sampled 14 to 15 days before vaccination. The J gene is TRBJ2-7, the V gene TRBV28, with 7 bases lining up with TRBD1. The CDR3 region is CASSPGTATSYEQYF. CDR3 coding DNA: TGTGCCAGCAGTCCCGGGACAGCGACCTCCTACGAGCAGTACTTC.